This TCR beta chain was profiled in a study of graft-versus-host responses after intestinal transplantation (dated by TCRdb to about 2021). Concerning the study at large: Recipients received multivisceral, liver-intestinal, or isolated intestinal transplants. Every recipient was given anti-thymocyte globulin induction, then maintenance tacrolimus and steroids for two to three years. After intestinal transplantation, graft-versus-host and host-versus-graft alloreactive T cell clones were followed in the graft, circulation and bone marrow using bulk TCR-beta CDR3 sequencing. To identify alloreactive clones, pre-transplant mixed lymphocyte reaction products were sequenced and then compared with unstimulated pre-transplant donor and recipient T cells. The cohort enrolled about 23 intestinal transplant recipients, one of whom was a retransplant, and a few patients without pretransplant specimens were excluded. A peak of at least 4% donor T cells among recipient peripheral blood mononuclear cells was the definition used for donor T cell macrochimerism. Samples from a few later patients were sequenced in-house on an Illumina MiSeq with MiXCR processing rather than by the commercial service. Beyond this particular receptor, the publication reports: Early after transplant, peak levels of circulating GvH clones were associated with declines in HvG clones. High GvH to HvG T cell clonal ratios were observed in the allografts of patients with donor T cell macrochimerism. The relatively low number and heterogeneity of intestinal transplant patients limited the conclusions. GvH clones were detected in recipient bone marrow, and some appeared earlier in ileal mucosa or blood, consistent with an intestinal mucosal origin.

The library was made by the immunoSEQ multiplex PCR assay. For most patients, genomic DNA was isolated with the Qiagen DNeasy Blood and Tissue Kit and sent frozen to Adaptive Biotechnologies for TCR sequencing. For most patients, high-throughput TCR-beta CDR3 sequencing of genomic DNA was performed by Adaptive Biotechnologies. Per the original workflow: Adaptive's ImmunoSEQ software was the source of the TCR sequencing data for about 17 patients, while a few other patients were processed with MiXCR and VDJtools. To correct CD4 versus CD8 sorting errors, sequences present in both subsets at a frequency ratio below 5:1 were removed. Because the origin of CDR3 nucleotide sequences shared between donor and recipient could not be assigned, those sequences were removed. At least 2-fold expansion over unstimulated cells and a minimum CFSE-low frequency of 0.002% (template counts) or 0.001% (read counts) were required for clones to be classified as alloreactive. Clones detected in sequenced pre-transplant spleen, lymph node, or MLR CFSE-low populations of the donor or recipient were defined as mappable. The cumulative frequency of alloreactive clones was calculated as a percentage of all sequences, weighted by copy number. As stored in TCRdb, this immuneACCESS dataset retains in-frame rearrangements with V and J assigned. A fraction of the clones does not appear; measured against another copy, unresolved V genes explain less than half of the discrepancy, and the remainder lacks a known reason. The DNA was the basis for D and trimming; V, J and clone size are from that table. This sample is represented by over 100,000 clones; around 94% of them were singletons. About 0.25% of the sample lies in the top ten.

From a lookup of the germline V gene, CDR1 and CDR2 are SNHLY and FYNNEI. Trimming costs V 8 bases and J 6 bases, and their ends lie 11 bases apart. The cysteine opens and the phenylalanine closes a CDR3 of 11 amino acids. Solely the CDR3 DNA is kept, with 33 bases framed from the first base. About this clone itself: Its cognate antigen has yet to be identified. Per-nucleotide qualities are absent, and no much larger clonotype sits a single base away.

In light of the paper, this sample's time point label describes: cells obtained before transplantation from donor or recipient. CD3+CD4+ and CD3+CD8+ populations were FACS-sorted from unstimulated pre-transplant donor and recipient cells taken from spleen or lymph nodes. The rearrangement joined TRBV2 to TRBJ2-7; the D gene identity is not certain. The sample consisted of unstimulated CD4+ T cells sorted from spleen or lymph node cells, taken before transplant. This clonotype was sampled from a human donor who was the organ donor for an intestinal transplant. The DNA sequence is TGTGCCAGCTCGGCAGTCGCCGAGCAGTACTTC. The resulting protein is CASSAVAEQYF.